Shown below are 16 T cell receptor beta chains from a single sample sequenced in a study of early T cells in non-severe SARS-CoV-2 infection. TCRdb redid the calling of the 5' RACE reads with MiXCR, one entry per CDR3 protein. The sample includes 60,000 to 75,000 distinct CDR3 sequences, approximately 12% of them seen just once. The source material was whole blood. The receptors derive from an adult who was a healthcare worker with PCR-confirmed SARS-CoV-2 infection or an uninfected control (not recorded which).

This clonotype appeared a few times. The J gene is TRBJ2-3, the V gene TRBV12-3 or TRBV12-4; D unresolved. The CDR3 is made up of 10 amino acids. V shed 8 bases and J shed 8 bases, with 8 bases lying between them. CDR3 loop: CASGDRTQYF. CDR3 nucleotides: TGTGCCAGCGGAGACCGTACGCAGTATTTT.

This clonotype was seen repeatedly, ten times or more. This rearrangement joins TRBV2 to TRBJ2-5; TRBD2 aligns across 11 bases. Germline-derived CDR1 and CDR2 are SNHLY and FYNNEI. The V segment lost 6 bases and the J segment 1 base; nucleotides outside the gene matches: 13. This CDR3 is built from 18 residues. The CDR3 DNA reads TGTGCCAGCAGGAAAGCGGCAACTAGCGGGGGAAGCCAAGAGACCCAGTACTTC. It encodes CASRKAATSGGSQETQYF. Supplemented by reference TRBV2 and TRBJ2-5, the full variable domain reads EPEVTQTPSHQVTQMGQEVILRCVPISNHLYFYWYRQILGQKVEFLVSFYNNEISEKSEIFDDQFSVERPDGSNFTLKIRSTKLEDSAMYFCASRKAATSGGSQETQYFGPGTRLLVL.

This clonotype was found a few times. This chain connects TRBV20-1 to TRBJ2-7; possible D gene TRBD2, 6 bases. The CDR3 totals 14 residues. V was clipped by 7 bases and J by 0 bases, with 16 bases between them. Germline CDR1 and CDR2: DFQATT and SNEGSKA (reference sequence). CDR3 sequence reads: CSVGRSGGSYEQYF. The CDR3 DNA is TGCAGTGTAGGGAGGTCTGGTGGCTCCTACGAGCAGTACTTC.

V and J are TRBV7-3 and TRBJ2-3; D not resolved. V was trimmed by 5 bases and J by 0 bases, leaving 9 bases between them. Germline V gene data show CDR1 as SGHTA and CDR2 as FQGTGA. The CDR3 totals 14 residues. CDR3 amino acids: CASSPFPSTDTQYF. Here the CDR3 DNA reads TGTGCCAGCAGCCCATTCCCTAGCACAGATACGCAGTATTTT.

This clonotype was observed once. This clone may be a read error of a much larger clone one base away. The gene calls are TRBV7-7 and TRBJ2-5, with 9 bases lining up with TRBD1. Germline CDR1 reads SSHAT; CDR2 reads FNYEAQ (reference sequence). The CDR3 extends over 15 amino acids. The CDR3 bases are TGTACTAGCAGCTTAGACAGGGGGGCCCCAGAGACCCAGTACTTC. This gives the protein CTSSLDRGAPETQYF. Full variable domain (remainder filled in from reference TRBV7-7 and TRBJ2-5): GAGVSQSPRYKVTKRGQDVTLRCDPISSHATLYWYQQALGQGPEFLTYFNYEAQPDKSGLPSDRFSAERPEGSISTLTIQRTEQRDSAMYRCTSSLDRGAPETQYFGPGTRLLVL.

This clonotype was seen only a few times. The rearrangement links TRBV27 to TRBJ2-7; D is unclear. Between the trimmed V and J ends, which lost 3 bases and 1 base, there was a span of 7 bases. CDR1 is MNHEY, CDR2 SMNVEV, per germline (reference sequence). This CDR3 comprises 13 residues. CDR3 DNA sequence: TGTGCCAGCAGTTTGGGCATTTCCTACGAGCAGTACTTC. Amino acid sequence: CASSLGISYEQYF.

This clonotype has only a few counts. The CDR3 nucleotides read TGTGCCAGCAGTCCCAACCTTGCGGGACTAGCCTTCAATGAGCAGTTCTTC. Amino acid sequence: CASSPNLAGLAFNEQFF. The chain recombines TRBV2 with TRBJ2-1; TRBD2 aligns across 9 bases. The CDR3 is 17 residues long. J gave up 6 bases and V 5 bases, and 14 bases lay outside the gene matches. Germline values: CDR1 SNHLY, CDR2 FYNNEI.

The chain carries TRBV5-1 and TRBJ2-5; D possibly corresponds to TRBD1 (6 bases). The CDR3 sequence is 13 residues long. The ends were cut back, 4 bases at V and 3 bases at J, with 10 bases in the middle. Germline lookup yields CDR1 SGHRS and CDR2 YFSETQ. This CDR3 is CASSGWTEETQYF. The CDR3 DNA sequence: TGCGCCAGCAGCGGTTGGACAGAAGAGACCCAGTACTTC.

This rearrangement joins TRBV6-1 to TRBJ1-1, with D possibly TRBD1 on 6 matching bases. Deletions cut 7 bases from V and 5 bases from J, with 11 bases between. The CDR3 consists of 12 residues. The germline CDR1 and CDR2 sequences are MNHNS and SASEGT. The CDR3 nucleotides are TGTGCCAGCAACCAACAGGGAACTGAAGCTTTCTTT. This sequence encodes CASNQQGTEAFF.

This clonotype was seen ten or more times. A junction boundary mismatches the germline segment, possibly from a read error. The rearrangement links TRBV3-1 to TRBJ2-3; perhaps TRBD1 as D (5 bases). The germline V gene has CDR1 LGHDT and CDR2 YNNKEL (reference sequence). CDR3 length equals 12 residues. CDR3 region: CASSQEGDRQYF. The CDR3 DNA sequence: TGTGCCAGCAGCCAAGAAGGGGATAGGCAGTATTTT.

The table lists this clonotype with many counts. CDR3 amino acids: CASSSRTGGYEQYF. The CDR3 region has the DNA TGTGCCAGCAGCTCTAGGACAGGGGGCTACGAGCAGTACTTC. This sequence joins TRBV11-2 and TRBJ2-7; 10 nucleotides line up with TRBD1. CDR3 length: 14 residues. Germline V CDR1 and CDR2: SGHAT, FQNNGV. V lost 4 bases to trimming and J lost 3 bases; unmatched junction nucleotides: 3. The whole variable domain, filled in from reference TRBV11-2 and TRBJ2-7, reads EAGVAQSPRYKIIEKRQSVAFWCNPISGHATLYWYQQILGQGPKLLIQFQNNGVVDDSQLPKDRFSAERLKGVDSTLKIQPAKLEDSAVYLCASSSRTGGYEQYFGPGTRLTVT.

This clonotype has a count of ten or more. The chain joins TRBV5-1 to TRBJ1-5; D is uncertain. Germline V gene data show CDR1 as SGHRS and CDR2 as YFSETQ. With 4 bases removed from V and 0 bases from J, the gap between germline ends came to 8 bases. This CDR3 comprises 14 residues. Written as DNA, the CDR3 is TGCGCCAGCAGCGTAGACGGTAGCAATCAGCCCCAGCATTTT. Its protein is CASSVDGSNQPQHF. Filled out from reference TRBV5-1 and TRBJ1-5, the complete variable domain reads KAGVTQTPRYLIKTRGQQVTLSCSPISGHRSVSWYQQTPGQGLQFLFEYFSETQRNKGNFPGRFSGRQFSNSRSEMNVSTLELGDSALYLCASSVDGSNQPQHFGDGTRLSIL.

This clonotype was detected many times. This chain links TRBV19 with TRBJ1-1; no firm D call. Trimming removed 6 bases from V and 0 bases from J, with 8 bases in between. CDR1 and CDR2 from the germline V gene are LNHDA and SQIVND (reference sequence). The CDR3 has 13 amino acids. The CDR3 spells CASSDGLNTEAFF. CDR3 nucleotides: TGTGCCAGTAGCGACGGGCTGAACACTGAAGCTTTCTTT.

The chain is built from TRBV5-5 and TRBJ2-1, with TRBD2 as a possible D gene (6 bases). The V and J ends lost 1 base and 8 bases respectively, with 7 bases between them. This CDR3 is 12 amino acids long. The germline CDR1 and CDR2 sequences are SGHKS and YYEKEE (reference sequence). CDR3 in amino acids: CASSLWGDEQFF. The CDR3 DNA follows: TGTGCCAGCAGCTTGTGGGGGGATGAGCAGTTCTTC.

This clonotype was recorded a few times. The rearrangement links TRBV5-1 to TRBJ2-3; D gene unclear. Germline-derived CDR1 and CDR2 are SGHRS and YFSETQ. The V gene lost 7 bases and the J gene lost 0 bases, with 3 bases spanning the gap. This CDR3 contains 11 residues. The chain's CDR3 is CASASTDTQYF. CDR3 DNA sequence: TGCGCCAGCGCGAGCACAGATACGCAGTATTTT.

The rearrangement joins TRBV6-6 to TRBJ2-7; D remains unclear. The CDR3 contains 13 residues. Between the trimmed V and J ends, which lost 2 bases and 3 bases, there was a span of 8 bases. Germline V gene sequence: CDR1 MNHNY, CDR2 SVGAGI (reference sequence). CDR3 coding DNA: TGTGCCAGCAGTTACGACCCAAACTACGAGCAGTACTTC. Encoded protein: CASSYDPNYEQYF.